The clone carrying this T cell receptor beta chain was observed a handful of times. No antigen is known for it. This specimen comes from a study of glioma-infiltrating T cells. Overall study results and limits: Above-expected tissue-blood divergence occurred in all gliomas, most in low-grade ones.

TCR alpha and beta CDR3 regions were amplified from RNA using iRepertoire nested multiplex PCR. Tissue mRNA or PBMC total RNA, about 95-450 ng, went into one-step reverse transcription and amplification. TCRdb reprocessed the multiplex PCR reads via MiXCR and lists one record per CDR3 protein. The sample lists about 110,000 distinct CDR3 sequences; 25% were seen once. This CDR3 is built from 16 residues. Trimming removed 3 bases at V and 4 bases at J, with 19 bases between. Per germline, CDR1 SGHNT and CDR2 YYREEE (reference sequence). This sequence joins TRBV5-4 and TRBJ1-1; D is possibly TRBD1 (6 bases). The source material was glioma tissue, nonneoplastic brain tissue, or PBMCs (not recorded which). The clonotype was recovered from a human donor with low-grade glioma or glioblastoma, undergoing nonglioma brain surgery, or in good health (not recorded which). The CDR3 sequence: CASSWGGGGDGTEAFF. CDR3 sequence (DNA): TGTGCCAGCAGCTGGGGAGGGGGGGGAGACGGCACTGAAGCTTTCTTT.